One and the same sample provided the 9 T cell receptor beta chains below, sequenced in a study of CD8 T cells in ankylosing spondylitis. TCRdb re-derived calls from the 5' RACE reads in MiXCR, one entry per CDR3 protein. There are 200,000 to 250,000 distinct CDR3 sequences in the sample; roughly 8% occur only once, and around 4.8% lies in the top ten. The sequenced sample consisted of blood, either unsorted or a sorted T cell fraction (not recorded which). These receptors were obtained from a female donor with ankylosing spondylitis or in good health (not recorded which).

In its sample, this clonotype was seen many times. The rearrangement links TRBV3-1 to TRBJ2-1; D is perhaps TRBD1 or TRBD2 (5 bases each). Germline-derived CDR1 and CDR2 are LGHDT and YNNKEL (reference sequence). V gave up 0 bases and J gave up 12 bases, with 15 bases separating them. This CDR3 has 14 residues. The CDR3 coding sequence is TGTGCCAGCAGCCAAGAGGGGGTCCGGCGGGTGCAGTTCTTC. Amino acid sequence: CASSQEGVRRVQFF.

The sample holds many counts of this clonotype. This chain links TRBV6-5 with TRBJ1-2; D possibly corresponds to TRBD1 (5 bases). Trimming pared 5 bases from V and 10 bases from J, leaving 14 bases between. There are 12 residues in the CDR3. The germline V gene has CDR1 MNHEY and CDR2 SVGAGI. DNA of the CDR3: TGTGCCAGCAGTCTCGGGGGAATCGCCTACACCTTC. Its protein is CASSLGGIAYTF.

This clonotype has more than one count but fewer than ten. The chain combines TRBV2 with TRBJ2-2; 8 bases line up with TRBD1. The germline gives CDR1 SNHLY, CDR2 FYNNEI. V lost 4 bases to trimming and J lost 0 bases; unmatched junction nucleotides: 4. The CDR3 is made up of 16 amino acids. CDR3 nucleotides: TGTGCCAGCAGTGTGAGGACAGGGTCGAACACCGGGGAGCTGTTTTTT. This translates into CASSVRTGSNTGELFF.

This clonotype has at least ten counts. The chain uses TRBV12-3 or TRBV12-4 and TRBJ2-7, with 7 bases aligning to TRBD1. V dropped 5 bases and J dropped 5; count of bases not matched to a gene: 12. The CDR3 sequence is 15 residues long. CDR3: CASSPGDSAFDEQYF. CDR3 bases: TGTGCCAGCAGTCCTGGGGACAGCGCCTTTGACGAGCAGTACTTC.

Ten or more counts support this clonotype. CDR3 protein: CASSLAPRERQFF. The CDR3 nucleotides are TGTGCCAGCAGCTTAGCGCCACGGGAGCGGCAGTTCTTC. The chain is built from TRBV7-8 and TRBJ2-1; D is perhaps TRBD2 (6 bases). Deletions cut 0 bases from V and 12 bases from J, with 12 bases between. The CDR3 sequence is 13 residues long. In germline, CDR1 is SGHVS, CDR2 FQNEAQ.

About this clonotype: Mismatch with germline at one junction end may stem from a read error. This chain connects TRBV29-1 to TRBJ1-1; D ambiguous. The CDR3 is 13 amino acids. CDR1 is SQVTM and CDR2 is ANQGSEA in the germline V gene. CDR3 in DNA: TGCAGCGTTGAATTCAGGCCGGGCACTGAAGCTTTCTTC. Residues: CSVEFRPGTEAFF. The entire variable domain, with the rest obtained from reference TRBV29-1 and TRBJ1-1, is as follows: SAVISQKPSRDICQRGTSLTIQCQVDSQVTMMFWYRQQPGQSLTLIATANQGSEATYESGFVIDKFPISRPNLTFSTLTVSNMSPEDSSIYLCSVEFRPGTEAFFGQGTRLTVV.

This clonotype was counted ten times or more. V gene TRBV7-9 combines with J gene TRBJ2-1; 7 positions agree with TRBD2. The CDR3 is 15 amino acids. With V trimmed by 7 bases and J by 0 bases, 6 bases remained unmatched. Germline CDR1 SEHNR, CDR2 FQNEAQ (reference sequence). CDR3 in DNA: TGTGCCAGCACGCCCGGGGGGAGCTCCTACAATGAGCAGTTCTTC. Its protein product is CASTPGGSSYNEQFF.

This clonotype was detected many times. V gene TRBV7-8 combines with J gene TRBJ1-1; no reliable D call. The CDR3 spans 14 residues. The V gene lost 1 base and the J gene lost 11 bases, with 17 bases spanning the gap. Germline lookup yields CDR1 SGHVS and CDR2 FQNEAQ. The CDR3 DNA follows: TGTGCCAGCAGCTTAGACTTAGGGTATTGGAACGCTTTCTTT. Protein: CASSLDLGYWNAFF.

The sample holds many counts of this clonotype. The gene calls are TRBV6-2 or TRBV6-3 and TRBJ2-5, with 8 bases identical to TRBD2. This CDR3 comprises 16 residues. The V and J ends lost 4 bases and 0 bases, in that order; junction bases with no gene match: 7. Germline CDR1 reads MNHEY; CDR2 reads SVGEGT. The CDR3 DNA sequence: TGTGCCAGCAGTTCCGGACTAGCAGCGTACCAAGAGACCCAGTACTTC. It specifies CASSSGLAAYQETQYF.